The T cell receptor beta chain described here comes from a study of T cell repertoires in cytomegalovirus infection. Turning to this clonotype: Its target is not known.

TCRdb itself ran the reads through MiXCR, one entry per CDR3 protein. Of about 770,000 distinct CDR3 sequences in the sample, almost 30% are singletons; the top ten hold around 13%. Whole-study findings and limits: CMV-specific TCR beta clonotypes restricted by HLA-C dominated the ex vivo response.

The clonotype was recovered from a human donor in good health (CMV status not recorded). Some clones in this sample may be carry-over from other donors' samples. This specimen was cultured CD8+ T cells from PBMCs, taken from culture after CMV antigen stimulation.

The CDR3 nucleotides read TGTGCCAGCAGTTACTCAAGTCCCTGGAATTTCCGAGGTCGCACAACTAATGAAAAACTGTTTTTT. This gives the protein CASSYSSPWNFRGRTTNEKLFF. The V call is TRBV6-8, the J call TRBJ1-4; D gene unclear. Per the germline V gene, CDR1 is MNHGY and CDR2 is SAAAGT. The V and J ends lost 0 bases and 0 bases respectively, with 26 bases between them. The CDR3 is 22 amino acids.